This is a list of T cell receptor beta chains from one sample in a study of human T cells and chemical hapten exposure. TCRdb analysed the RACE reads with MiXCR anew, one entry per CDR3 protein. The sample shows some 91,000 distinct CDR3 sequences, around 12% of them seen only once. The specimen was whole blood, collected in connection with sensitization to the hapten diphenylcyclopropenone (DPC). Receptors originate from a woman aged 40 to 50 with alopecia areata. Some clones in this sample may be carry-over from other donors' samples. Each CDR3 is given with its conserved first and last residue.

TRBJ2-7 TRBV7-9 CASSVLGRTHEQYF
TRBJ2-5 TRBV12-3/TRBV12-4 CASSLTSGRETQYF
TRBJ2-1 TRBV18 CASSPRDRNNEQFF
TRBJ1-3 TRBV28 CASSPTDRDSGNTIYF
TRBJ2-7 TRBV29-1 CSVVVRGYEQYF
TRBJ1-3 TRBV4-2 CASSQDQEGSIYF
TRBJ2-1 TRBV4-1 CASSHMSGVSYNEQFF
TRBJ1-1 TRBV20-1 CSARRNTEAFF
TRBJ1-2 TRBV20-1 CSAVRTEGYGYTF
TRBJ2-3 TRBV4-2 CASSQSQGSGTDTQYF
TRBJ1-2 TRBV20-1 CSARVGPYGYTF
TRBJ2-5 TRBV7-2 CASSLAQGGETQYF
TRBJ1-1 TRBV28 CASSFREAFF
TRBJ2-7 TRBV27 CASSRDRDYEQYF
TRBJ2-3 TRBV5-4 CASSSDFLGTDTQYF
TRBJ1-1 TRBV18 CASSGQGMNTEAFF